This T cell receptor beta chain was sequenced for a study of OX40 agonist ivuxolimab in advanced cancers. Study-wide context: Ivuxolimab, which targeted the costimulatory receptor OX40 (CD134), was an agonistic, fully human IgG2 monoclonal antibody. Partial responses occurred in three dose-escalation patients: two with cutaneous melanoma and one with hepatocellular carcinoma. Intravenous ivuxolimab was administered to patients every 2 weeks at six dose levels: 0.01, 0.1, 0.3, 1.5, 3 and 10 mg/kg. Prior anti-PD-1, anti-PD-L1 or anti-CTLA-4 therapy was permitted, and checkpoint inhibitors had been received by about 36% of dose-escalation patients. The paper reports the monotherapy dose-escalation portion (N = 52 patients) of the phase I ivuxolimab trial. Of the 50 to 55 patients in dose escalation, 19 had hepatocellular carcinoma, some 15 had melanoma, 9 had renal cell carcinoma and 9 had head and neck cancer. Peripheral TCRbeta sequencing was intended to test whether TCR sequence diversity was altered and clonal T-cell expansion was caused by ivuxolimab. The dose-escalation cohort was about 87% male with a mean age of about 54 years, ranging from roughly 20 to 80.

Comments on this clone: Which antigen it targets is not known. Per-base quality was not reported, and no clone a single base away is much larger than it.

To sequence the TCRbeta CDR3 region, genomic DNA was isolated from the sorted cells. TCRbeta CDR3 regions were sequenced using the immunoSEQ Assay. Not all clones reach the TCRdb copy of this immuneACCESS table, which keeps in-frame sequences only. Checked studies attribute under half of the gap to unresolved V genes and leave the rest unexplained. Present in this sample are over 85,000 clones, roughly four fifths of which were seen just once. The top ten hold more than 1.4% of the sample. Broader findings and caveats from the paper: At doses of 0.1 to 3.0 mg/kg, clonal expansion of both CD4+ and CD8+ T cells in blood was seen between baseline and week 6. Antigen specificity was not determined for the clonally expanded peripheral T cells. After ivuxolimab, expanded clones were on average more numerous among CD8+ T cells than among CD4+ T cells. In partial responders in the 0.1-3.0 mg/kg groups, normalized peripheral clonal expansion was found to be among the lowest, especially among CD8+ T cells. Low levels of normalized T-cell clonal expansion were also seen in some patients who did not respond.

CDR1 and CDR2 are drawn from the germline V gene (reference sequence): SEHNR, FQNEAQ. At the junction V is shortened by 5 bases and J by 0 bases, with 17 bases in between. The CDR3 goes from the cysteine to the phenylalanine over 17 residues. Solely the CDR3 DNA is kept, with 51 bases framed from the first base. Patients with autoimmune disease history or receiving systemic immunosuppression were excluded from the trial. Peripheral blood for TCR sequencing was collected from all dose cohorts at baseline, on cycle 4 day 1, and on cycle 7 day 1. The samples were taken from a phase I, first-in-human, multicenter, open-label dose-escalation trial of ivuxolimab. Adults with locally advanced or metastatic melanoma, renal cell carcinoma, hepatocellular carcinoma or head and neck squamous cell carcinoma were enrolled in the trial. Before TCR sequencing, CD4+ T cells and CD8+ T cells from peripheral blood were sorted into separate populations.

This TCR was sampled from an adult with an advanced solid tumor such as melanoma, head and neck, liver or kidney cancer. The sequence joins TRBV7-9 to TRBJ1-3; the D gene assignment is ambiguous. The sample here was CD4+ or CD8+ T cells sorted from blood, taken in a trial of the OX40 agonist ivuxolimab. The CDR3 region has the sequence CASSPYTDSLSGNTIYF. The nucleotide sequence is given as TGTGCCAGCAGCCCCTATACGGATTCTCTCTCTGGAAACACCATATATTTT.